Included here is one TCR beta chain sequence, with context. This sample stems from a study of technical replicates of blood from a few donors. Libraries were prepared by immunoSEQ multiplex PCR; TCRdb keeps only in-frame clonotypes and omits some of them. The sample gives roughly 80,000 clones, about 91% of which show up once; less than 0.3% is in the top ten. This CDR3 has 13 residues. Trimming cost V 4 bases and J 4 bases; bases outside gene matches: 3. Germline lookup yields CDR1 GTSNPN and CDR2 SVGIG (reference sequence). V usage is TRBV30 and J usage is TRBJ1-4; the match to TRBD1 covers 7 bases. The clonotype originates from a human donor in good health. Sequencing used T cells isolated from PBMCs. Here the CDR3 reads CAWTGTDNEKLFF. CDR3 DNA sequence: TGTGCCTGGACCGGGACAGATAATGAAAAACTGTTTTTT.